The entry below gives a single T cell receptor beta chain sequence along with its context. Its matching antigen is unknown. Before the COVID-19 pandemic, during about 2010-2018, CD4+ T cells were taken from unexposed donors. The cells were cultured for approximately 10 days before CD4+ T cells were isolated. The data were obtained in a study of CD4 T cells in relation to SARS-CoV-2 and coronaviruses. Study at large: After 10 to 11 days of antigen culture, PBMC TCR beta CDR3s were sequenced.

Germline CDR1 reads MNHEY; CDR2 reads SVGAGI. There are 14 residues in the CDR3. V gave up 7 bases and J gave up 7 bases, with 14 bases separating them. Data came from immunoSEQ multiplex PCR; TCRdb stores just in-frame clones and leaves some out. The sample shows approximately 20,000 clones, around four fifths of them seen only once. The sample was CD4+ T cells from PBMCs, cultured in vitro. The chain employs TRBV6-5 and TRBJ1-6, with a weak D call TRBD1 (5 bases). This TCR derives from a human donor in good health. The CDR3 region is CASTIKGPNSPLHF. CDR3 sequence (DNA): TGTGCCAGCACGATAAAGGGGCCCAATTCACCCCTCCACTTT.